One sample yielded the 12 T cell receptor beta chains listed below, sequenced in a study of blood T cell repertoires in COVID-19. The assay was immunoSEQ multiplex PCR, and TCRdb's table has in-frame clones only and misses some. The table records 90,000 to 110,000 clones, about four fifths of them present only once. The specimen was peripheral blood. These receptors all stem from a woman aged 80 or over with acute or convalescent COVID-19.

The J gene is TRBJ1-4, the V gene TRBV5-1, with 10 nucleotides matching TRBD1. V was clipped by 0 bases and J by 8 bases; unmatched bases: 1. From germline, CDR1 is SGHRS and CDR2 YFSETQ. The CDR3 length is 14 residues. The CDR3 bases are TGCGCCAGCAGCTTGGCGGGACAGGGGGAAAAACTGTTTTTT. It specifies CASSLAGQGEKLFF.

The V and J genes are TRBV27 and TRBJ2-3; D is unresolved. This CDR3 has 13 residues. CDR1 and CDR2 from the germline V gene are MNHEY and SMNVEV (reference sequence). V lost 6 bases, J lost 0 bases, and 7 bases lay in between. CDR3 sequence: CASRRSSTDTQYF. The CDR3 nucleotides are TGTGCCAGCAGGAGATCGAGCACAGATACGCAGTATTTT.

A note on this clone: Other DNA variants within this sample encode the same CDR3. The chain's CDR3 is CASSTGSSGNTIYF. CDR3 bases: TGTGCCAGCAGTACAGGGAGCTCTGGAAACACCATATATTTT. The chain joins TRBV25-1 to TRBJ1-3, with a possible D match to TRBD1 (6 bases). V was cut by 5 bases and J by 0 bases, with 8 bases left in between. This CDR3 contains 14 residues. Germline-derived CDR1 and CDR2 are MGHDK and SYGVNS.

The chain recombines TRBV11-2 with TRBJ1-2; 8 bases align to TRBD1. Germline assignment: CDR1 SGHAT and CDR2 FQNNGV. The CDR3 length is 16 residues. With 2 bases clipped from V and 8 bases from J, the junction kept 13 bases outside the gene matches. CDR3 residues: CASSLLSGGDRYGYTF. The CDR3 DNA is TGTGCCAGCAGCTTACTATCAGGGGGCGACCGCTACGGCTACACCTTC.

The chain couples TRBV11-3 to TRBJ2-3; 9 positions match TRBD2. The CDR3 extends over 15 amino acids. CDR1 is SGHNT and CDR2 is YENEEA in the germline V gene. With 4 bases clipped from V and 5 bases from J, the junction kept 7 bases outside the gene matches. The CDR3 bases are TGTGCCAGCAGCTATCCGGGACTAGCAGGAGATACGCAGTATTTT. It translates to CASSYPGLAGDTQYF.

The V call is TRBV7-2, the J call TRBJ2-5; a possible D gene is TRBD1 (6 bases). The ends were cut back, 2 bases at V and 2 bases at J, with 18 bases in the middle. Germline V gene data show CDR1 as SGHTA and CDR2 as FQGNSA. The CDR3 contains 17 residues. The DNA of the CDR3 is TGTGCCAGCAGCTTATCCAACAGGGCCTCCATACAAGAGACCCAGTACTTC. This gives the protein CASSLSNRASIQETQYF.

The J gene is TRBJ2-3, the V gene TRBV5-8; the match to TRBD1 covers 7 bases. Germline lookup yields CDR1 SGHTS and CDR2 YDEGEE. V gave up 6 bases and J gave up 3 bases; unmatched junction bases: 4. CDR3 length: 13 amino acids. Here the CDR3 reads CASTAGGTDTQYF. For the CDR3, the DNA is TGTGCCAGCACGGCAGGGGGAACAGATACGCAGTATTTT.

This clone was detected once. This rearrangement joins TRBV15 to TRBJ2-7; D is perhaps TRBD2 (6 bases). This CDR3 region has 12 residues. V dropped 0 bases and J dropped 10 bases, with 10 bases sitting between them. Germline CDR1 reads LNHNV; CDR2 reads YYDKDF (reference sequence). In DNA form, the CDR3 reads TGTGCCACCAGCAGAGATCGGAGGGCTCAGTACGTC. This sequence encodes CATSRDRRAQYV.

The chain joins TRBV29-1 to TRBJ1-1; 9 nucleotides line up with TRBD1. V was clipped by 6 bases and J by 5 bases; unmatched bases: 13. The CDR3 length is 15 residues. The germline V gene encodes CDR1 SQVTM and CDR2 ANQGSEA. The CDR3 is CSVEGQGGVLTEAFF. The CDR3 DNA sequence: TGCAGCGTGGAGGGACAGGGTGGGGTATTGACTGAAGCTTTCTTT.

The chain uses TRBV7-2 and TRBJ1-2; possible D gene TRBD1, 5 bases. This CDR3 is 13 amino acids long. The V gene lost 1 base and the J gene lost 8 bases, with 11 bases spanning the gap. Germline loops: CDR1 SGHTA, CDR2 FQGNSA. CDR3 region: CASSLGQGRGYTF. CDR3 bases: TGTGCCAGCAGCTTAGGCCAGGGTAGAGGCTACACCTTC.

The chain couples TRBV5-1 to TRBJ1-1; D uncertain. The CDR3 covers 15 residues. Per germline, CDR1 SGHRS and CDR2 YFSETQ. Between the trimmed V and J ends, which lost 4 bases and 3 bases, there was a span of 16 bases. In DNA form, the CDR3 reads TGCGCCAGCAGCCGAATGGGAGGGAGGGACACTGAAGCTTTCTTT. Translating it yields CASSRMGGRDTEAFF. The entire variable domain, with the rest obtained from reference TRBV5-1 and TRBJ1-1, is as follows: KAGVTQTPRYLIKTRGQQVTLSCSPISGHRSVSWYQQTPGQGLQFLFEYFSETQRNKGNFPGRFSGRQFSNSRSEMNVSTLELGDSALYLCASSRMGGRDTEAFFGQGTRLTVV.

This clone was counted a few times. The chain uses TRBV5-1 and TRBJ2-3, with D perhaps matching TRBD2 (5 bases). Germline V gene lookup returns CDR1 SGHRS and CDR2 YFSETQ. The CDR3 consists of 13 residues. Trimming removed 5 bases from V and 4 bases from J, with 11 bases in between. In DNA, the CDR3 is TGCGCCAGCAGGTGGGAGTCCCCAGATACGCAGTATTTT. Its protein is CASRWESPDTQYF.